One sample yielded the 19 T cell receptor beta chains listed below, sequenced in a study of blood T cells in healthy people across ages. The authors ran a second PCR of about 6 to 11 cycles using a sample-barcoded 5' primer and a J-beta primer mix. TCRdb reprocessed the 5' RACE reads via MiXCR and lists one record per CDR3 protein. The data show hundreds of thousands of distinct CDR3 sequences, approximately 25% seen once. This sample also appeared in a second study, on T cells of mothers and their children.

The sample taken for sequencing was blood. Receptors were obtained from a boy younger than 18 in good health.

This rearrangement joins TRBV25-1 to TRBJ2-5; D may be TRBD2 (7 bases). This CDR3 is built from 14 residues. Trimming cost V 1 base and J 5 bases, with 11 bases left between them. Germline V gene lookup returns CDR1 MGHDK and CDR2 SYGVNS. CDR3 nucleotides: TGTGCCAGCAGTGAATGGGGGGGCCGGGAGACCCAGTACTTC. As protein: CASSEWGGRETQYF.

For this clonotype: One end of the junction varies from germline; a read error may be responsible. CDR3 sequence reads: CASSQETTSGGQNRWGTQYF. CDR3 in DNA: TGTGCCAGTAGCCAAGAAACAACTAGCGGGGGACAGAACCGCTGGGGGACCCAGTACTTC. The chain recombines TRBV3-1 with TRBJ2-5; TRBD2 matches 11 bases. The CDR3 totals 20 residues. The germline V gene encodes CDR1 LGHDT and CDR2 YNNKEL (reference sequence).

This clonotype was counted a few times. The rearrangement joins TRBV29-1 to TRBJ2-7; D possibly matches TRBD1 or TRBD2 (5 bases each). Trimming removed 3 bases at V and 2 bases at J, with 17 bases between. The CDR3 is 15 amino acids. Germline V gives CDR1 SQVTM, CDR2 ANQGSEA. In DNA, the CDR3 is TGCAGCGTTGACCCAGACAGAGAGGGGACCTACGAGCAGTACTTC. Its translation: CSVDPDREGTYEQYF.

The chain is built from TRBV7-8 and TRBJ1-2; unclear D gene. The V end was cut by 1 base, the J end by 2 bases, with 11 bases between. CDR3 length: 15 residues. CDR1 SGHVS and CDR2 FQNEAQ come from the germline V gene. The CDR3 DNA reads TGTGCCAGCAGCTTAGGTTCGGGGTACAACTATGGCTACACCTTC. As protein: CASSLGSGYNYGYTF.

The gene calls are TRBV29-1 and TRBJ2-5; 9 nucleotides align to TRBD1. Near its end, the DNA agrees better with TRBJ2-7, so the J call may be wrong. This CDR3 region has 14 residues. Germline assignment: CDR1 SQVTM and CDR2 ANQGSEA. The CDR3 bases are TGCAGCGTACGGGACAGGGATCGACTCTACGAGCAGTACTTC. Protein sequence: CSVRDRDRLYEQYF.

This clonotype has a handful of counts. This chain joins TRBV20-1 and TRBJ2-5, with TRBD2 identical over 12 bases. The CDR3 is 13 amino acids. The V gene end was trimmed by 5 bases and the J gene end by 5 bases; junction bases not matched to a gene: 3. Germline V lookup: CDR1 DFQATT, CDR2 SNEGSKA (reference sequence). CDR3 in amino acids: CSALLAGGETQYF. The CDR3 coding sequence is TGCAGTGCTTTGCTAGCGGGAGGGGAGACCCAGTACTTC.

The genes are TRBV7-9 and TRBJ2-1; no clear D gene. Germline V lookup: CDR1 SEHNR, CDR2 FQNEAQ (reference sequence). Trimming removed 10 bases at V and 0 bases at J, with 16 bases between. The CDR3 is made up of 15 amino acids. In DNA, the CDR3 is TGTGCCATTAGGTCCGCACTGAGCTCCTACAATGAGCAGTTCTTC. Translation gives CAIRSALSSYNEQFF.

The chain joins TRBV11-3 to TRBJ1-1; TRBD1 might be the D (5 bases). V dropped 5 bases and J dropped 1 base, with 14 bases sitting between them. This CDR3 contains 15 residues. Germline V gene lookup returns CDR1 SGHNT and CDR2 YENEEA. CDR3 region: CASSDGEGWNTEAFF. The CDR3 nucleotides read TGTGCCAGCAGCGACGGGGAGGGGTGGAACACTGAAGCTTTCTTT.

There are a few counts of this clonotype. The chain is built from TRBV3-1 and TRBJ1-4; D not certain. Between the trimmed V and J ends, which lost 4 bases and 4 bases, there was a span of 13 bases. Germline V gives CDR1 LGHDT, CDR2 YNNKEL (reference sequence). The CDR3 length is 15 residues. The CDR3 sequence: CASSPRVESNEKLFF. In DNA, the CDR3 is TGTGCCAGCAGCCCAAGGGTCGAGAGTAATGAAAAACTGTTTTTT.

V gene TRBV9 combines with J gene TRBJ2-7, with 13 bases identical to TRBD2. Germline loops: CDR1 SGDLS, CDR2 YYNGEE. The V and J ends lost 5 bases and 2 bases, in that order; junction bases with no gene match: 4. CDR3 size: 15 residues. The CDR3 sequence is CASSPGTSGAYEQYF. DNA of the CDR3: TGTGCCAGCAGTCCAGGGACTAGCGGGGCCTACGAGCAGTACTTC.

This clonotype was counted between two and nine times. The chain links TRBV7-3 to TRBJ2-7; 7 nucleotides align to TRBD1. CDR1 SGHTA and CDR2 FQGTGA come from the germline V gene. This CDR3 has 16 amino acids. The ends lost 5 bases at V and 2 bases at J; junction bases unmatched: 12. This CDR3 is CASSTVRRDRTYEQYF. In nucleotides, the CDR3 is TGTGCCAGCAGCACCGTCCGACGGGACAGAACCTACGAGCAGTACTTC.

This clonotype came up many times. CDR3 sequence reads: CASSQMDRWEYF. The CDR3 bases are TGCGCCAGCAGTCAAATGGACCGGTGGGAGTACTTC. The chain links TRBV23-1 to TRBJ2-7, with D unresolved. TRBV23-1 is an ORF, with its function uncertain. Trimming cost V 2 bases and J 11 bases, with 13 bases left between them. The CDR3 contains 12 residues.

For the CDR3, the DNA is TGTGCCAGCAGTCCGGAGTCGGGCAGTAAGACCCAGTACTTC. This translates into CASSPESGSKTQYF. The V and J genes are TRBV12-3 or TRBV12-4 and TRBJ2-1; no clear D. The J call is in doubt because the DNA end fits TRBJ2-5 better. CDR3 size: 14 residues.

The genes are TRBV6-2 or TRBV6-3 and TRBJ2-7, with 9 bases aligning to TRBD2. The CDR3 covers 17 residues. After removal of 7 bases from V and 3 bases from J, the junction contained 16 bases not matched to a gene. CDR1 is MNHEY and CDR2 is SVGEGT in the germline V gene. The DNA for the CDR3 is TGTGCCAGCAAAGGGGCTAGCGGGACTCAAGATCTCTACGAGCAGTACTTC. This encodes CASKGASGTQDLYEQYF.

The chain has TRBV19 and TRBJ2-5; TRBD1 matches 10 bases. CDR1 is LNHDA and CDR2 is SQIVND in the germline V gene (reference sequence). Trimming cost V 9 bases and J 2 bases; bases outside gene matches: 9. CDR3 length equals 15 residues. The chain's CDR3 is CASTDRGGRQETQYF. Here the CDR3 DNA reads TGTGCCAGCACGGACAGGGGGGGCCGACAAGAGACCCAGTACTTC. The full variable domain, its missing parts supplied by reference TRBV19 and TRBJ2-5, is DGGITQSPKYLFRKEGQNVTLSCEQNLNHDAMYWYRQDPGQGLRLIYYSQIVNDFQKGDIAEGYSVSREKKESFPLTVTSAQKNPTAFYLCASTDRGGRQETQYFGPGTRLLVL.

The CDR3 protein is CASSDEAGAEKLFF. DNA of the CDR3: TGTGCCAGCAGCGACGAGGCCGGGGCGGAAAAACTGTTTTTT. The V gene is TRBV27, the J gene TRBJ1-4; TRBD1 is a possible D gene (5 bases). CDR1 and CDR2 (germline): MNHEY, SMNVEV (reference sequence). The CDR3 covers 14 residues. V shed 6 bases and J shed 8 bases, with 16 bases lying between them.

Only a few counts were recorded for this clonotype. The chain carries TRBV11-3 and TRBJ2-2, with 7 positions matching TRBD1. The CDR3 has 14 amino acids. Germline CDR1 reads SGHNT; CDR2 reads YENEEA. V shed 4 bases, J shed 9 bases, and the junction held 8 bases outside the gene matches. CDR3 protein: CASSSPTGVRELFF. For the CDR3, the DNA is TGTGCCAGCAGCTCCCCCACAGGGGTCCGGGAGCTGTTTTTT.

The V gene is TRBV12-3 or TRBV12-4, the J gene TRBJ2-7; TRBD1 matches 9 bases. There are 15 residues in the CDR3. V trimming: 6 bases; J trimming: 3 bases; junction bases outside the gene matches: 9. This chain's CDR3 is CASSFRGQGGYEQYF. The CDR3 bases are TGTGCCAGCAGCTTTAGGGGACAGGGTGGCTACGAGCAGTACTTC.

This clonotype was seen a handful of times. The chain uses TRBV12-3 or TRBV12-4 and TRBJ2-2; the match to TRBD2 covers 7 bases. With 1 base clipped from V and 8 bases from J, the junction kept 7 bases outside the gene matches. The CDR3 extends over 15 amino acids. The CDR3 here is CASSLDRGREGELFF. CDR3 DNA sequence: TGTGCCAGCAGTTTAGACCGGGGGAGGGAAGGGGAGCTGTTTTTT.